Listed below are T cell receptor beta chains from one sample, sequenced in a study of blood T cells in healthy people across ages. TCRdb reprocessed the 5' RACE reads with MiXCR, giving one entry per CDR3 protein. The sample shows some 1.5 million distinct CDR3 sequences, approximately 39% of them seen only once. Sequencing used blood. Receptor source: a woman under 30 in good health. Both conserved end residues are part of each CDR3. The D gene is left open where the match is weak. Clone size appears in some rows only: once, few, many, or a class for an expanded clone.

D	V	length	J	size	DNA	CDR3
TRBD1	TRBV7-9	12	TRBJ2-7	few	TGTGCCAGCAGCTTTGCAGGGGGCGAGCAGTACTTC	CASSFAGGEQYF
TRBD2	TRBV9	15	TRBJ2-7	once	TGTGCCAGCAGCGTAGGGGGACTAGGGTTCCCTGAGCAGTACTTC	CASSVGGLGFPEQYF
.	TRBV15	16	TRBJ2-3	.	TGTGCCACCAGCAAGCTCCGGGACCTAGAGACAGATACGCAGTATTTT	CATSKLRDLETDTQYF
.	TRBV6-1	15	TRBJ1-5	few	TGTGCCAGCAGTGAATGGGGGCTTGGAAATCAGCCCCAGCATTTT	CASSEWGLGNQPQHF
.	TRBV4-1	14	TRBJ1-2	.	TGCGCCAGCAGCCAAGATGTGTGGGCTCACGGCCACACCTTC	CASSQDVWAHGHTF
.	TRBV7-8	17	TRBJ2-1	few	TGTGCCAGCAGCCGCCTACCAGACCGGGACTTCTACAATGAGCAGTTCTTC	CASSRLPDRDFYNEQFF
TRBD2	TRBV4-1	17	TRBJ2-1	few	TGCGCCAGCAGCCAAGATTCGGCGGGGGACCCATACAATGAGCAGTTCTTC	CASSQDSAGDPYNEQFF
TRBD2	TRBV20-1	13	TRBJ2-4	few	TGCAGTGCTAGAACCAGCGGGGCGAACATTCAGTACTTC	CSARTSGANIQYF
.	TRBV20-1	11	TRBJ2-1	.	TGCAGCGATTCTGTCGGTGGGGAGCAGTTCTTC	CSDSVGGEQFF
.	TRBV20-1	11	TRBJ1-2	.	TGCAGTGCTAGTGATCTTCCGGGCTACACCTTC	CSASDLPGYTF
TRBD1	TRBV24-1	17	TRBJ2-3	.	TGTGCCACCAGTGACCAGATCGGGACAGGGGCCCCAGATACGCAGTATTTT	CATSDQIGTGAPDTQYF
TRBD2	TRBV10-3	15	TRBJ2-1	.	TGTGCCATCAGTGAGCTGCTAGCGGGGATTGAGACCCAGTTCTTC	CAISELLAGIETQFF
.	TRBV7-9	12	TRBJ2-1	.	TGTGCCACCACGGATTACTACAATGAGCAGTTCTTC	CATTDYYNEQFF
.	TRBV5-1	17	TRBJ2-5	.	TGCGCCAGCATGATGACAGGAGCCGATTTTAGTCAAGAGACCCAGTACTTC	CASMMTGADFSQETQYF
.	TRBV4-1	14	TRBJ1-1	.	TGCGCCAGCAGCGAGACTTCTTGGGGGACTGAAGCTTTCTTT	CASSETSWGTEAFF
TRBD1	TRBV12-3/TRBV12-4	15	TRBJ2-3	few	TGTGCCAGCAGTTGGCGGGACAGGGAATTAGATACGCAGTATTTT	CASSWRDRELDTQYF
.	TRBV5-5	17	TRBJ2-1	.	TGTGCCAGCAGCTTAATTGGCGAGACTAGGAATGGGCATGAGCAGTTCTTC	CASSLIGETRNGHEQFF
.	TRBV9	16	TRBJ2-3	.	TGTGCCAGCAGCGTAGCTCTACTGTCTAGCACAGATACGCAGTATTTT	CASSVALLSSTDTQYF
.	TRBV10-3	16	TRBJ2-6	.	TGTGCCATCAGTGAGTCTGGATACTCTGGGGCCAACGTCCAGACTTTC	CAISESGYSGANVQTF
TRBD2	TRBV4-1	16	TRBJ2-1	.	TGCGCCAGCAGCGGGCGAGGGGCGGGGGACTTCAATGAGCAGTTCTTC	CASSGRGAGDFNEQFF
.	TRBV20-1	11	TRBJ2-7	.	TGCAGTGCTAGTGTGGGGTACGAGCAGTACTTC	CSASVGYEQYF
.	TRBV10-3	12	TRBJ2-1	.	TGTGCCATCAGGTCCCTTAGTGATGAGCAGTTCTTC	CAIRSLSDEQFF
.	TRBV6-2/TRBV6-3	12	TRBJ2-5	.	TGTGCCAGCAGTTCCCTTTATGGTGAGCAGTACTTC	CASSSLYGEQYF
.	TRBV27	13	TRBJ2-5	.	TGTGCCAGCAGTTTATCTCTCCTCCATGAGCAGTACTTC	CASSLSLLHEQYF
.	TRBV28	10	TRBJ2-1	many	TGTGCCAGCAGTTCGAATGAGCAGTTCTTC	CASSSNEQFF
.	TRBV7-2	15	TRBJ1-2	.	TGTGCCAGCAGCCCGCCCCTCCGACAGCTCTATGGCTACACCTTC	CASSPPLRQLYGYTF
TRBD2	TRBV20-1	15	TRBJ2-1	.	TGCAGTGCTACTGGACTAGCGGGAGGTCACAAGGAGCGGTTCTTC	CSATGLAGGHKERFF
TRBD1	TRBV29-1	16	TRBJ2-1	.	TGCAGCGTTGAAGGCCAGACAGGGGGTTCCTACAATGAGCAGTTCTTC	CSVEGQTGGSYNEQFF
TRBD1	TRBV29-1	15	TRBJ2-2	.	TGCAGCGTTGGATATAGGGGGCCGACCACCGGGGAGCTGTTTTTT	CSVGYRGPTTGELFF
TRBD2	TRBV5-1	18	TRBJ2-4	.	TGCGCCAGCAGCCGGGCGCTAGCGGGGGCCGGGACCAAAAACATTCAGTACTTC	CASSRALAGAGTKNIQYF
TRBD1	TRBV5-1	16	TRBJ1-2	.	TGCGCCAGCAGCTTCAGAAGCGGGACAGGGGTGTATGGCTACACCTTC	CASSFRSGTGVYGYTF
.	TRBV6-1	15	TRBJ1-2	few	TGTGCCAGCAGTGAAGCGCTATCAGCAGCATATGGCTACACCTTC	CASSEALSAAYGYTF
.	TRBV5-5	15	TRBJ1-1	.	TGTGCCAGCAGCTTGGGTCCCCTGAAGAACACTGAAGCTTTCTTT	CASSLGPLKNTEAFF
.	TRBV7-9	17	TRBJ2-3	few	TGTGCCAGCAGCGGATCCGGGATCTCCCTAGGGGCAGATACGCAGTATTTT	CASSGSGISLGADTQYF
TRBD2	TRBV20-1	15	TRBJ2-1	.	TGCAGTGCAAAAGGGACTAGCGGCTCCTACAATGAGCAGTTCTTC	CSAKGTSGSYNEQFF
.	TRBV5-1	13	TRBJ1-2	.	TGCGCCGGCAGCTCGATATTGGGGCGTGGCTACACCTTC	CAGSSILGRGYTF
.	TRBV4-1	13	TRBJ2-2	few	TGCGCCAGCAGCCCTGGAAACTCCGGGGAGCTGTTTTTT	CASSPGNSGELFF
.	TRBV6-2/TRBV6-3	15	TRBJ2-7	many	TGTGCCAGCAGTTACGCGGCAGCCCATTTATACGAGCAGTACTTC	CASSYAAAHLYEQYF
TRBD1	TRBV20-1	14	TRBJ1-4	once	TGCAGTGCTCGAGGACAGGGGATAAATGAAAAACTGTTTTTT	CSARGQGINEKLFF
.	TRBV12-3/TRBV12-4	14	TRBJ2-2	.	TGTGCCAGCAGTTTGAATGGGGTAACCGGGGAGCTGTTTTTT	CASSLNGVTGELFF
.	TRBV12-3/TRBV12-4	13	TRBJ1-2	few	TGTGCCAGCAGTTCATGGACCATTAATGGCTACACCTTC	CASSSWTINGYTF
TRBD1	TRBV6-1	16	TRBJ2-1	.	TGTGCCAGCAGTGTCTCCTGGGACAGCGCGTTCAATGAGCAGTTCTTC	CASSVSWDSAFNEQFF
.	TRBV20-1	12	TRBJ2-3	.	TGCAGTTTGCGGGGCCGCACAGATACGCAGTATTTT	CSLRGRTDTQYF
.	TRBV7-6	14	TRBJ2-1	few	TGTGCCAGCAGCTCCAACTCAGGGTACAATGAGCAGTTCTTC	CASSSNSGYNEQFF
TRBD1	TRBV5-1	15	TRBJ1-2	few	TGCGCCAGCAGCTCCAGGGGGGCGGTCGGGTATGGCTACACCTTC	CASSSRGAVGYGYTF
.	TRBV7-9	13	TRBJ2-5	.	TGTGCCAGCAGCTTCGCGGTACAAGAGACCCAGTACTTC	CASSFAVQETQYF
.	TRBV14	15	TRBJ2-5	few	TGTGCCAGCAGCCCCCTCGACGCGGACCAAGAGACCCAGTACTTC	CASSPLDADQETQYF
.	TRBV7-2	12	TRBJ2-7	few	TGTGCCAGCAGCGGAATAAACTACGAGCAGTACTTC	CASSGINYEQYF
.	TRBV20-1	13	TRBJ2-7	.	TGCAGTGCTAGAGTTCTGGGGGTCTACGAGCAGTACTTC	CSARVLGVYEQYF
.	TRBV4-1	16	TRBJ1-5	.	TGCGCCAGCAGCCAAGAATTCTCCCTCTACAATCAGCCCCAGCATTTT	CASSQEFSLYNQPQHF
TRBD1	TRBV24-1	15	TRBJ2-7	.	TGTGCCACCAGTGATTCCGGGACAGGTAGCTACGAGCAGTACTTC	CATSDSGTGSYEQYF
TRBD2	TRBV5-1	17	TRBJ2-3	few	TGCGCCAGCAGCTCTAAATCCGGGACTAGCGGCACAGATACGCAGTATTTT	CASSSKSGTSGTDTQYF
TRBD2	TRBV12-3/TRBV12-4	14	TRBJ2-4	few	TGTGCCAGCAGTTTGGCGGGAGGGCCAAACATTCAGTACTTC	CASSLAGGPNIQYF
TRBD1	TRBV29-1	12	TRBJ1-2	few	TGCAGCGCCCACGAGGGGACAGATGGCTACACCTTC	CSAHEGTDGYTF
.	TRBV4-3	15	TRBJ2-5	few	TGCGCCAGCAGCCAAGGGAGGGGTCCGGCGAAGACCCAGTACTTC	CASSQGRGPAKTQYF